A single sample is the source of the 28 T cell receptor beta chains below, sequenced in a study of T cell responses to AZD1222 COVID-19 vaccine. Using immunoSEQ multiplex PCR, the repertoire was profiled, and TCRdb retains in-frame clones only, with some absent. The sample lists some 100,000 clones, approximately 90% seen once, with under 5.5% in the top ten. This specimen consisted of peripheral blood, obtained on day 0 of AZD1222 vaccination. The receptors come from an adult in good health.

The J gene is TRBJ1-2, the V gene TRBV18, with D perhaps matching TRBD1 (5 bases). In germline, CDR1 is KGHSH, CDR2 LQKENI. This CDR3 is 14 amino acids long. The V end lost 3 bases, the J end lost 4 bases, and 12 bases lay between the germline ends. CDR3 residues: CASSPGGTSYGYTF. The CDR3 nucleotides are TGTGCCAGCTCACCGGGGGGTACTAGCTATGGCTACACCTTC. Filled out from reference TRBV18 and TRBJ1-2, the complete variable domain reads NAGVMQNPRHLVRRRGQEARLRCSPMKGHSHVYWYRQLPEEGLKFMVYLQKENIIDESGMPKERFSAEFPKEGPSILRIQQVVRGDSAAYFCASSPGGTSYGYTFGSGTRLTVV.

V usage is TRBV28 and J usage is TRBJ2-2; tentatively, D is TRBD1 (5 bases). The CDR3 length is 13 residues. Germline V gives CDR1 MDHEN, CDR2 SYDVKM. With 2 bases removed from V and 6 bases from J, the gap between germline ends came to 7 bases. Written as DNA, the CDR3 is TGTGCCAGCAGTTTAGGACATGCCGGGGAGCTGTTTTTT. Amino acid sequence: CASSLGHAGELFF.

The chain carries TRBV5-4 and TRBJ1-3, with D possibly matching TRBD1 (5 bases). The CDR3 runs 14 residues. Deletions cut 2 bases from V and 6 bases from J, with 12 bases between. The germline gives CDR1 SGHNT, CDR2 YYREEE (reference sequence). The CDR3 region has the DNA TGTGCCAGCAGCTTCCAGGGAGGGGAAAACACCATATATTTT. Translation: CASSFQGGENTIYF.

This chain links TRBV12-1 with TRBJ1-1; the D segment call TRBD1 is taken from the table without a DNA check. TRBV12-1 is a listed pseudogene. The CDR3 runs to 16 residues. The CDR3 loop reads CASSFRPQGEGTEAFF. In DNA form, the CDR3 reads TGTGCCAGCAGCTTTAGACCACAGGGCGAAGGCACTGAAGCTTTCTTT.

The chain combines TRBV6-5 with TRBJ1-3; unclear D gene. Between the trimmed V and J ends, which lost 6 bases and 4 bases, there was a span of 10 bases. From germline, CDR1 is MNHEY and CDR2 SVGAGI. The CDR3 is 13 amino acids. CDR3 nucleotide sequence: TGTGCCAGCAGAGAGATAGGGGGAAACACCATATATTTT. This translates into CASREIGGNTIYF.

This sequence joins TRBV29-1 and TRBJ2-2; 9 bases line up with TRBD1. The CDR3 is made up of 18 amino acids. Trimming cost V 7 bases and J 3 bases; bases outside gene matches: 18. CDR1 is SQVTM, CDR2 ANQGSEA, per germline. This chain's CDR3 is CSAARNPGTGSYTGELFF. Here the CDR3 DNA reads TGCAGCGCCGCTCGCAACCCAGGGACAGGGTCGTACACCGGGGAGCTGTTTTTT.

The chain links TRBV6-5 to TRBJ1-2; D call uncertain. CDR1 MNHEY and CDR2 SVGAGI come from the germline V gene. Trimming removed 2 bases at V and 6 bases at J, with 7 bases between. The CDR3 sequence is 12 residues long. The CDR3 protein is CASSYSGNGYTF. The DNA for the CDR3 is TGTGCCAGCAGTTACAGCGGTAATGGCTACACCTTC.

J is TRBJ2-5 and V is TRBV7-2; 8 bases fit TRBD2. Germline CDR1 reads SGHTA; CDR2 reads FQGNSA. This CDR3 region has 13 residues. With V trimmed by 5 bases and J by 6 bases, 5 bases remained unmatched. The CDR3 DNA reads TGTGCCAGCAGCGACAGCGGGGGTCAGACCCAGTACTTC. Translated: CASSDSGGQTQYF.

The genes are TRBV5-1 and TRBJ2-1, with TRBD1 identical over 7 bases. The CDR3 has 13 amino acids. Germline CDR1 and CDR2: SGHRS and YFSETQ. Unmatched junction bases numbered 6, after V lost 4 bases and J lost 8 bases. Here the CDR3 DNA reads TGCGCCAGCAGCCTGCAGGGGGTCGATGAGCAGTTCTTC. Amino acid sequence: CASSLQGVDEQFF. Looking up the rest from reference TRBV5-1 and TRBJ2-1 gives the full variable domain: KAGVTQTPRYLIKTRGQQVTLSCSPISGHRSVSWYQQTPGQGLQFLFEYFSETQRNKGNFPGRFSGRQFSNSRSEMNVSTLELGDSALYLCASSLQGVDEQFFGPGTRLTVL.

The chain links TRBV21-1 to TRBJ2-2; the table names TRBD2, a call not compared with the DNA. TRBV21-1 is listed as a pseudogene. The CDR3 loop spans 13 amino acids. CDR3 sequence reads: CASERRVTGELFF. CDR3 bases: TGTGCCAGCGAGAGACGGGTCACCGGGGAGCTGTTTTTT.

The chain has TRBV27 and TRBJ2-3; D might be TRBD2 (7 bases). The CDR3 contains 15 residues. The germline V and J ends were trimmed by 5 bases and 1 base, with 13 bases remaining between them. Per germline, CDR1 MNHEY and CDR2 SMNVEV (reference sequence). The CDR3 coding sequence is TGTGCCAGCAGTATGCCGGGGGGCCGCACAGATACGCAGTATTTT. It encodes CASSMPGGRTDTQYF.

This sequence joins TRBV5-1 and TRBJ1-2; no clear D. V was cut by 3 bases and J by 5 bases, with 14 bases left in between. The CDR3 covers 14 residues. Germline loops: CDR1 SGHRS, CDR2 YFSETQ. CDR3 DNA: TGCGCCAGCAGCTCCGACACGGTAATTTATGGCTACACCTTC. As protein: CASSSDTVIYGYTF.

The chain recombines TRBV7-2 with TRBJ1-2; 9 bases align to TRBD1. This CDR3 has 15 amino acids. V lost 7 bases, J lost 8 bases, and 14 bases stayed unmatched. The germline V gene has CDR1 SGHTA and CDR2 FQGNSA. The CDR3 sequence is CASNNYSRDRDGYTF. CDR3 coding DNA: TGTGCCAGCAACAACTACTCCCGGGACAGGGACGGCTACACCTTC.

Only one count was recorded for this clone. V gene TRBV25-1 combines with J gene TRBJ2-3; 7 bases map to TRBD1. Germline V gives CDR1 MGHDK, CDR2 SYGVNS. Germline trimming cut 6 bases from V and 4 bases from J; bases unmatched to any gene: 4. The CDR3 sequence is 13 residues long. CDR3 sequence reads: CASSRQGADTQYF. CDR3 in DNA: TGTGCCAGCAGCCGACAGGGAGCAGATACGCAGTATTTT.

The chain couples TRBV9 to TRBJ2-2; D may be TRBD2 (5 bases). This CDR3 region has 17 residues. In germline, CDR1 is SGDLS, CDR2 YYNGEE. The V end was cut by 3 bases, the J end by 6 bases, with 21 bases between. CDR3 region: CASSARETALHAGELFF. CDR3 nucleotides: TGTGCCAGCAGCGCCCGGGAAACAGCCTTGCATGCCGGGGAGCTGTTTTTT. The full variable domain, in which reference TRBV9 and TRBJ2-2 provide the parts outside the CDR3, is DSGVTQTPKHLITATGQRVTLRCSPRSGDLSVYWYQQSLDQGLQFLIQYYNGEERAKGNILERFSAQQFPDLHSELNLSSLELGDSALYFCASSARETALHAGELFFGEGSRLTVL.

This clone has only a few counts. V and J are TRBV19 and TRBJ2-7; a weak D match, TRBD1 (6 bases). Germline V CDR1 and CDR2: LNHDA, SQIVND (reference sequence). There are 14 residues in the CDR3. Trimming took 4 bases from V and 6 from J, leaving 16 bases between them. CDR3 residues: CASSKGSDRFEQYF. The CDR3, as DNA: TGTGCCAGTAGTAAAGGGTCGGACAGATTCGAGCAGTACTTC.

This rearrangement joins TRBV7-8 to TRBJ1-2; 9 nucleotides line up with TRBD1. The germline gives CDR1 SGHVS, CDR2 FQNEAQ. The V gene end was trimmed by 5 bases and the J gene end by 8 bases; junction bases not matched to a gene: 3. The CDR3 covers 12 residues. CDR3 nucleotides: TGTGCCAGCAGCGGACAGGGGACCGGCTACACCTTC. This translates into CASSGQGTGYTF. The variable domain in full, completed from reference TRBV7-8 and TRBJ1-2, reads GAGVSQSPRYKVAKRGQDVALRCDPISGHVSLFWYQQALGQGPEFLTYFQNEAQLDKSGLPSDRFFAERPEGSVSTLKIQRTQQEDSAVYLCASSGQGTGYTFGSGTRLTVV.

The chain recombines TRBV18 with TRBJ1-2; a possible D gene is TRBD1 (5 bases). CDR1 and CDR2 (germline): KGHSH, LQKENI. The CDR3 is made up of 13 amino acids. V lost 4 bases and J 6 bases, leaving 12 bases between the germline ends. Here the CDR3 DNA reads TGTGCCAGCTCACTAGGGGTTTTGAATGGCTACACCTTC. It encodes CASSLGVLNGYTF.

This sequence joins TRBV7-2 and TRBJ2-5; weak D call: TRBD1 (5 bases). Deletions cut 0 bases from V and 5 bases from J, with 10 bases between. The germline V gene has CDR1 SGHTA and CDR2 FQGNSA. CDR3 length equals 14 residues. The CDR3 bases are TGTGCCAGCAGCTTAGCTGGGGCGCGTGAGACCCAGTACTTC. Translating gives CASSLAGARETQYF.

The rearrangement joins TRBV5-4 to TRBJ2-3; the D is unclear. The CDR3 extends over 17 amino acids. Trimming removed 0 bases at V and 0 bases at J, with 14 bases between. CDR1 SGHNT and CDR2 YYREEE come from the germline V gene (reference sequence). This chain's CDR3 is CASSLEARRTSTDTQYF. The DNA for the CDR3 is TGTGCCAGCAGCTTGGAAGCCAGGCGTACTAGCACAGATACGCAGTATTTT.

The V call is TRBV9, the J call TRBJ2-3; 14 positions match TRBD2. This CDR3 region has 16 residues. Germline assignment: CDR1 SGDLS and CDR2 YYNGEE. Unmatched junction bases numbered 6, after V lost 4 bases and J lost 5 bases. Here the CDR3 reads CASSLGLAGVEDTQYF. The CDR3, as DNA: TGTGCCAGCAGCTTGGGACTAGCGGGGGTGGAAGATACGCAGTATTTT.

The CDR3 loop is CASRVGGTLNTGELFF. The CDR3 DNA sequence: TGTGCCAGCAGAGTTGGGGGGACCTTGAACACCGGGGAGCTGTTTTTT. This chain uses TRBV7-2 with TRBJ2-2; tentative D call: TRBD2 (6 bases). In germline, CDR1 is SGHTA, CDR2 FQGNSA. V lost 6 bases and J 1 base, leaving 15 bases between the germline ends. CDR3 length: 16 residues.

The genes are TRBV19 and TRBJ1-5; 10 positions match TRBD1. Per the germline V gene, CDR1 is LNHDA and CDR2 is SQIVND (reference sequence). The CDR3 spans 15 residues. Trimming cost V 5 bases and J 5 bases; bases outside gene matches: 6. The CDR3: CASSPGQGLYQPQHF. The CDR3 DNA reads as TGTGCCAGTAGTCCGGGACAGGGGTTATATCAGCCCCAGCATTTT.

This chain uses TRBV7-9 with TRBJ2-7; no firm D call. CDR1 and CDR2 (germline): SEHNR, FQNEAQ (reference sequence). V lost 5 bases to trimming and J lost 7 bases, with 9 bases between them. The CDR3 sequence is 11 residues long. CDR3 residues: CASSGPREQYF. The CDR3 DNA follows: TGTGCCAGCAGCGGCCCCAGAGAGCAGTACTTC. Drawing the rest from reference TRBV7-9 and TRBJ2-7, the complete variable domain is DTGVSQNPRHKITKRGQNVTFRCDPISEHNRLYWYRQTLGQGPEFLTYFQNEAQLEKSRLLSDRFSAERPKGSFSTLEIQRTEQGDSAMYLCASSGPREQYFGPGTRLTVT.

V gene TRBV12-5 combines with J gene TRBJ2-2, with 9 bases identical to TRBD1. The CDR3 extends over 16 amino acids. Germline V gives CDR1 LGHNT, CDR2 FRNRAP. Trimming took 2 bases from V and 6 from J; bases not matched to a gene: 7. The CDR3 region is CASGLSPGQGSGELFF. Here the CDR3 DNA reads TGTGCTAGTGGTTTGAGCCCGGGACAGGGTTCCGGGGAGCTGTTTTTT. Drawing the rest from reference TRBV12-5 and TRBJ2-2, the complete variable domain is DARVTQTPRHKVTEMGQEVTMRCQPILGHNTVFWYRQTMMQGLELLAYFRNRAPLDDSGMPKDRFSAEMPDATLATLKIQPSEPRDSAVYFCASGLSPGQGSGELFFGEGSRLTVL.

The chain recombines TRBV7-2 with TRBJ1-1; D remains unclear. V was pared by 4 bases and J by 2 bases, with 2 bases between. This CDR3 comprises 11 residues. Germline-derived CDR1 and CDR2 are SGHTA and FQGNSA. CDR3 region: CASSSNTEAFF. CDR3 sequence (DNA): TGTGCCAGCAGCTCTAACACTGAAGCTTTCTTT.

The chain uses TRBV12-3 or TRBV12-4 and TRBJ2-7; the match to TRBD1 covers 7 bases. V lost 3 bases and J lost 6; bases outside the gene matches: 5. This CDR3 has 13 residues. CDR3 region: CASSFRQGGEQYF. The CDR3 DNA reads TGTGCCAGCAGTTTTAGACAGGGCGGCGAGCAGTACTTC.

The chain carries TRBV4-2 and TRBJ2-2; maybe TRBD2 (5 bases). The germline V gene encodes CDR1 LGHNA and CDR2 YNFKEQ. Trimming cost V 4 bases and J 0 bases, with 9 bases left between them. This CDR3 region has 15 residues. CDR3 DNA: TGTGCCAGCAGCCGGACTGAATCGAACACCGGGGAGCTGTTTTTT. This encodes CASSRTESNTGELFF.